This TCR beta chain was found in a study of blood T cell repertoires in COVID-19 (dated by TCRdb to 2019 to 2021). Some background on the complete study: Collaborator samples came from the United States, Italy and Spain and covered acute and convalescent phases of COVID-19. The material from the prospective study consisted of cDNA or gDNA derived from T cells, B-cell-depleted T cells, or PBMCs. The dataset comprised deeply sampled blood TCRbeta repertoires from subjects exposed to, actively infected with, or recovered from COVID-19. A freely available public database, intended as a resource for researchers studying the immune response to SARS-CoV-2, is where the repertoires were released. The samples were drawn from two sources: the first 160 participants of the ongoing ImmuneRACE study, and 950 to 1,500 subjects contributed by 6 global collaborators. Nearly every sample came with metadata listing a de-identified subject ID, COVID-19 status, age in years and sex. HLA class I and class II types, where available, came from metadata supplied by the sample provider rather than from assay-based typing. Broader findings and caveats from the paper: The amount of clinical and demographic metadata varied by source and participant and was provided uncurated.

Whole blood was collected in K2EDTA tubes by collaborating institutions according to the institutions' own protocols. For TCRbeta analysis, collaborator samples were shipped as frozen whole blood, as isolated PBMCs, or as DNA extracted from either sample type. TCRbeta CDR3 regions were amplified from genomic DNA by means of the immunoSEQ Assay, a bias-controlled multiplex PCR. For the original study's pipeline: Within the assay, amplification of reference gene primers was used to estimate how many nucleated cells each sample contained. To quantify the absolute abundance of each unique TCRbeta CDR3 rearrangement, sequence reads were collapsed and filtered. Productive Simpson clonality was computed per sample as the square root of Simpson's diversity index over productive rearrangements. Not all clones reach the TCRdb copy of this immuneACCESS table, which keeps in-frame sequences only. Checked studies attribute under half of the gap to unresolved V genes and leave the rest unexplained. V, J and clone size reflect that table, while D and trimming were determined from the DNA. Within this sample are some 96,000 clones, with about 82% of them counted one time only. The top ten clonotypes cover 13% of the sample.

To note about this clone: No antigen is known for it. Per-base quality was not reported, and no clone a single base away is much larger than it.

The origin of this receptor is a man aged 45 to 65 with active or convalescent COVID-19. The sequenced sample was peripheral blood.

The sequence in DNA is TGTGCCAGCAGTGAACTCCCGCACACGGGCTACACCTTC. Translated, it gives CASSELPHTGYTF. Recombination linked TRBV25-1 to TRBJ1-2; the D gene is not confidently resolved. CDR1 MGHDK and CDR2 SYGVNS are derived from the germline V gene. V is clipped by 2 bases and J by 8 bases, and the sequence between their germline boundaries is 12 bases long. The CDR3 measures 13 amino acids from cysteine to phenylalanine. CDR3 DNA only is kept here, 39 bases in frame from base 1.